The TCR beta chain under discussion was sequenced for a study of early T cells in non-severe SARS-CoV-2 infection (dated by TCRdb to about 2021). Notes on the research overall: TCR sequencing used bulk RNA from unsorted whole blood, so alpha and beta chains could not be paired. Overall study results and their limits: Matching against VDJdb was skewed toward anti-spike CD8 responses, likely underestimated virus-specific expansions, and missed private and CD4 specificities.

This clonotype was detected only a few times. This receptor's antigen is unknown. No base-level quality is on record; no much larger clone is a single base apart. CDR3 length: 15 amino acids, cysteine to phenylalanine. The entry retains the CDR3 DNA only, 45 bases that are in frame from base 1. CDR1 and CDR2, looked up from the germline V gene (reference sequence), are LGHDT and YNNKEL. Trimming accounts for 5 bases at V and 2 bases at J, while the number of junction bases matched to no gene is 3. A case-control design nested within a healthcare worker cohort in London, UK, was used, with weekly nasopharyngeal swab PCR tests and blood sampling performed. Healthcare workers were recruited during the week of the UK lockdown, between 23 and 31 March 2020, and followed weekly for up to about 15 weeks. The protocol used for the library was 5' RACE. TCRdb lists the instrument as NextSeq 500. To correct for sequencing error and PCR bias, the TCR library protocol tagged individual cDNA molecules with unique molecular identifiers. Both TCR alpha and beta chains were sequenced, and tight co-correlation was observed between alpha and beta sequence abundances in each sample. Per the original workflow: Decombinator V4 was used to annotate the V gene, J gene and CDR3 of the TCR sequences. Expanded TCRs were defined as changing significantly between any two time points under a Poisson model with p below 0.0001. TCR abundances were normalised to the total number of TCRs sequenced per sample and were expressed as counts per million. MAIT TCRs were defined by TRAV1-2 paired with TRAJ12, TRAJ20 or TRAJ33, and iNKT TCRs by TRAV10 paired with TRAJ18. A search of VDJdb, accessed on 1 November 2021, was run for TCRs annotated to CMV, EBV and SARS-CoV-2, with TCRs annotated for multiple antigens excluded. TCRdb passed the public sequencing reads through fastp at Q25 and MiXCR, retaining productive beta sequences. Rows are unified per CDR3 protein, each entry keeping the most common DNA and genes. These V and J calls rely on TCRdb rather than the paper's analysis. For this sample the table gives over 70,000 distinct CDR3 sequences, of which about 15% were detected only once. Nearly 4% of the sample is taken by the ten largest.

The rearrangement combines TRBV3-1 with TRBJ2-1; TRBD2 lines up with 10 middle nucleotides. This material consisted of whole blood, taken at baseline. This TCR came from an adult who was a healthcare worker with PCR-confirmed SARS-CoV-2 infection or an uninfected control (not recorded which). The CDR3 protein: CASSVSGRTYNEQFF. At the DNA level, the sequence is TGTGCCAGCAGCGTTAGCGGGAGGACCTACAATGAGCAGTTCTTC.